The following is a T cell receptor beta chain sequence with its context. The antigen is unknown. The source of the sample is a study of beta chain features in type 1 diabetes. Germline assignment: CDR1 SGHDT and CDR2 YYEEEE. The CDR3 covers 13 residues. Trimming left V 6 bases short and J 1 base short, with 10 bases between. The entirety of the isolated RNA underwent reverse transcription, so expressed TCRB transcripts were sequenced. Sequencing used immunoSEQ multiplex PCR; TCRdb keeps in-frame clones, though not all of them. The table includes almost 350,000 clones, around 9.3% detected once. Findings and limits, study-wide: Here, the possible influence of HLA type (on TCRB rearrangement) remained unresolved. Among all four CD4+ subsets, Type 1 diabetes patients had TCRB CDR3s that were moderately but significantly shorter.

This TCR was recovered from a man in his thirties or forties with type 1 diabetes. The V and J genes are TRBV5-6 and TRBJ1-1; D uncertain. What was sequenced was central memory CD4+ T cells from blood. The chain's CDR3 is CASTQWPNTEAFF. For the CDR3, the DNA is TGTGCCAGCACCCAGTGGCCGAACACTGAAGCTTTCTTT.